The 27 T cell receptor beta chains below come from one sample, sequenced in a study of blood T cell repertoires in COVID-19. TCRdb keeps only in-frame clones here, not all; method: immunoSEQ multiplex PCR. Seen here are roughly 330,000 clones, around 86% observed once, and the top ten hold 1.5% to 2%. Input material: peripheral blood. Every receptor here comes from a woman in her 50s with acute or convalescent COVID-19.

V and J are TRBV7-9 and TRBJ2-1; D call uncertain. Germline CDR1 reads SEHNR; CDR2 reads FQNEAQ (reference sequence). The CDR3 consists of 12 residues. Trimming removed 2 bases at V and 8 bases at J, with 7 bases between. The CDR3 spells CASSLLGDEQFF. The CDR3 DNA follows: TGTGCCAGCAGCTTACTAGGAGATGAGCAGTTCTTC.

This rearrangement joins TRBV4-2 to TRBJ2-7; 7 nucleotides line up with TRBD1. The V gene's germline CDR1 is LGHNA and CDR2 YNFKEQ. CDR3 length: 15 residues. J gave up 6 bases and V 0 bases, and 8 bases lay outside the gene matches. As DNA, the CDR3 is TGTGCCAGCAGCCAAGATTGGGGACAGTCGTTCGAGCAGTACTTC. Its protein is CASSQDWGQSFEQYF.

CDR3: CASSLGQINQPQHF. The CDR3 nucleotides are TGTGCCAGCAGCTTAGGGCAGATCAATCAGCCCCAGCATTTT. This sequence joins TRBV7-9 and TRBJ1-5; D unresolved. Trimming removed 1 base from V and 3 bases from J, with 7 bases in between. CDR1 is SEHNR, CDR2 FQNEAQ, per germline (reference sequence). The CDR3 spans 14 residues.

The chain uses TRBV2 and TRBJ1-6, with 8 nucleotides matching TRBD1. This CDR3 is built from 15 residues. Germline V gene lookup returns CDR1 SNHLY and CDR2 FYNNEI. The V segment lost 6 bases and the J segment 6 bases; nucleotides outside the gene matches: 7. As DNA, the CDR3 is TGTGCCAGCAGGGACCAGGGGGCTCTTAATTCACCCCTCCACTTT. Its translation is CASRDQGALNSPLHF. The full variable domain, with the rest looked up from reference TRBV2 and TRBJ1-6, is EPEVTQTPSHQVTQMGQEVILRCVPISNHLYFYWYRQILGQKVEFLVSFYNNEISEKSEIFDDQFSVERPDGSNFTLKIRSTKLEDSAMYFCASRDQGALNSPLHFGNGTRLTVT.

The genes are TRBV27 and TRBJ2-7, with 7 nucleotides matching TRBD1. CDR1 MNHEY and CDR2 SMNVEV come from the germline V gene (reference sequence). The CDR3 covers 16 residues. V was clipped by 2 bases and J by 2 bases; unmatched bases: 9. The CDR3 is CASSLRYRGRTYEQYF. The CDR3 DNA reads as TGTGCCAGCAGTTTACGTTACAGGGGCAGGACCTACGAGCAGTACTTC.

V gene TRBV7-9 combines with J gene TRBJ1-1; D might be TRBD1 (6 bases). V was cut by 5 bases and J by 6 bases, with 16 bases left in between. The CDR3 runs to 14 residues. Germline CDR1 is SEHNR and CDR2 is FQNEAQ (reference sequence). CDR3 nucleotides: TGTGCCAGCAGCGTTCACAGGGATTACTCTGAAGCTTTCTTT. This sequence encodes CASSVHRDYSEAFF.

The genes are TRBV18 and TRBJ1-5, with 10 nucleotides matching TRBD1. This CDR3 contains 16 residues. From germline, CDR1 is KGHSH and CDR2 LQKENI. J was trimmed by 2 bases and V by 3 bases; bases with no gene match: 4. The CDR3 region has the DNA TGTGCCAGCTCACCCGGGACAGGGGATCGCAATCAGCCCCAGCATTTT. Translating it yields CASSPGTGDRNQPQHF. Variable domain in full (rest from reference TRBV18 and TRBJ1-5): NAGVMQNPRHLVRRRGQEARLRCSPMKGHSHVYWYRQLPEEGLKFMVYLQKENIIDESGMPKERFSAEFPKEGPSILRIQQVVRGDSAAYFCASSPGTGDRNQPQHFGDGTRLSIL.

This clone occurred many times. J is TRBJ2-7 and V is TRBV2; D unresolved. This CDR3 has 11 amino acids. V lost 4 bases to trimming and J lost 4 bases, with 5 bases between them. In germline, CDR1 is SNHLY, CDR2 FYNNEI. The CDR3 loop is CASSGQYEQYF. As DNA, the CDR3 is TGTGCCAGCAGTGGACAATACGAGCAGTACTTC.

The chain links TRBV6-5 to TRBJ2-1, with 9 bases fitting TRBD1. After removal of 6 bases from V and 8 bases from J, the junction contained 5 bases not matched to a gene. The CDR3 has 13 residues. The germline V gene encodes CDR1 MNHEY and CDR2 SVGAGI. The CDR3, as DNA: TGTGCCAGCAGAGGGACAGGGTCCGATGAGCAGTTCTTC. The encoded protein is CASRGTGSDEQFF.

This chain links TRBV4-3 with TRBJ2-1; weak D call: TRBD2 (6 bases). The CDR3 is made up of 15 amino acids. The ends were cut back, 0 bases at V and 12 bases at J, with 18 bases in the middle. Germline V gives CDR1 LGHNA, CDR2 YSLEER. CDR3 protein: CASSQEGLGPLRQFF. The CDR3 DNA is TGCGCCAGCAGCCAAGAGGGACTCGGACCCCTTCGGCAGTTCTTC.

This clone was found once. This chain links TRBV27 with TRBJ1-1; D possibly corresponds to TRBD1 (6 bases). Germline loops: CDR1 MNHEY, CDR2 SMNVEV (reference sequence). Trimming shortened V by 2 bases and J by 4 bases, and 14 bases separated the two germline ends. The CDR3 has 15 residues. The CDR3 spells CASSLTDRFFTEAFF. CDR3 DNA: TGTGCCAGCAGTTTAACCGACAGGTTTTTCACTGAAGCTTTCTTT.

The count of this clone is one. The chain carries TRBV15 and TRBJ2-7, with a possible D match to TRBD2 (6 bases). The CDR3 is made up of 14 amino acids. V was shortened by 3 bases and J by 6 bases, with 15 bases between the two germline ends. Looked up from germline, CDR1 is LNHNV and CDR2 is YYDKDF (reference sequence). The CDR3 region has the DNA TGTGCCACCAGCAGGGACCCGGGCGGGATCGAGCAGTACTTC. This sequence encodes CATSRDPGGIEQYF.

The chain uses TRBV29-1 and TRBJ1-5; possible D gene TRBD1, 6 bases. The V and J ends lost 1 base and 11 bases respectively, with 15 bases between them. The CDR3 consists of 13 residues. Per germline, CDR1 SQVTM and CDR2 ANQGSEA. CDR3 in DNA: TGCAGCGTTGAAGGGACAGCCGAGGACGCCCAGCATTTT. Protein: CSVEGTAEDAQHF.

This chain connects TRBV28 to TRBJ1-2, with 10 bases matching TRBD1. After removal of 6 bases from V and 4 bases from J, the junction contained 14 bases not matched to a gene. Germline V gene sequence: CDR1 MDHEN, CDR2 SYDVKM. The CDR3 length is 17 residues. CDR3 sequence (DNA): TGTGCCAGCAGCACCTCCGGGGGGACAGGGGTACTCTATGGCTACACCTTC. Amino acids: CASSTSGGTGVLYGYTF.

V gene TRBV28 combines with J gene TRBJ2-3; 16 bases are a match to TRBD2. With V trimmed by 3 bases and J by 0 bases, 12 bases remained unmatched. The CDR3 contains 21 residues. Germline lookup yields CDR1 MDHEN and CDR2 SYDVKM. The CDR3 DNA follows: TGTGCCAGCAGTTTCACCCTGGGGACTAGCGGGAGGGGTTTAAGCACAGATACGCAGTATTTT. Its translation is CASSFTLGTSGRGLSTDTQYF.

Regarding this clone: Other DNA sequences in this sample translate to the same CDR3. The chain employs TRBV6-5 and TRBJ1-1; 8 bases are shared with TRBD1. Germline V gene data show CDR1 as MNHEY and CDR2 as SVGAGI. This CDR3 spans 13 amino acids. V trimming: 2 bases; J trimming: 4 bases; junction bases outside the gene matches: 0. CDR3 amino acids: CASSYTGGTEAFF. DNA of the CDR3: TGTGCCAGCAGTTACACAGGGGGCACTGAAGCTTTCTTT.

The chain recombines TRBV19 with TRBJ1-2, with 7 bases aligning to TRBD1. Losses at the gene ends were 3 bases for V and 8 bases for J; bases not matched to a gene: 9. The germline V gene has CDR1 LNHDA and CDR2 SQIVND (reference sequence). The CDR3 extends over 14 amino acids. In DNA, the CDR3 is TGTGCCAGTAGTATTGCCACAGGGGCTAGGGGCTACACCTTC. This sequence encodes CASSIATGARGYTF.

This sequence joins TRBV7-8 and TRBJ2-1; 9 bases fit TRBD1. The length of the CDR3 is 15 residues. Germline V gene data show CDR1 as SGHVS and CDR2 as FQNEAQ. V lost 6 bases and J lost 4; bases outside the gene matches: 7. CDR3 in amino acids: CASRLGQGSYNEQFF. DNA of the CDR3: TGTGCCAGCAGGTTGGGACAGGGATCTTACAATGAGCAGTTCTTC.

The rearrangement uses TRBV6-5 and TRBJ1-2, with TRBD1 matching over 7 bases. The CDR3 loop spans 15 amino acids. Germline V lookup: CDR1 MNHEY, CDR2 SVGAGI. The trim removed 6 bases at V and 6 bases at J, leaving 13 bases unmatched. As DNA, the CDR3 is TGTGCCAGCAGGCAGGGGGGACAGCCTCTGAATGGCTACACCTTC. Translation: CASRQGGQPLNGYTF.

This chain connects TRBV9 to TRBJ1-2; D might be TRBD1 (6 bases). This CDR3 is built from 15 residues. Germline V lookup: CDR1 SGDLS, CDR2 YYNGEE. Trimming removed 0 bases from V and 4 bases from J, with 13 bases in between. CDR3 in DNA: TGTGCCAGCAGCGTAGCTCCAGGACAGAGCTATGGCTACACCTTC. Encoded protein: CASSVAPGQSYGYTF.

V usage is TRBV15 and J usage is TRBJ2-7; 7 bases are shared with TRBD1. The germline CDR1 and CDR2 sequences are LNHNV and YYDKDF (reference sequence). This CDR3 region has 15 residues. The junction had 5 bases not matched to a gene; V was cut back by 0 bases and J by 3 bases. This CDR3 reads CATSRDLAGGYEQYF. The CDR3 DNA reads TGTGCCACCAGCAGAGATCTGGCAGGGGGCTACGAGCAGTACTTC.

CDR3 in DNA: TGTGCCAGCAGTTTTTCCGATTCACCCCTCCACTTT. This sequence encodes CASSFSDSPLHF. The rearrangement uses TRBV12-3 or TRBV12-4 and TRBJ1-6; D is undetermined. V lost 3 bases, J lost 8 bases, and 5 bases lay in between. This CDR3 is 12 amino acids long.

This clone has a single count. This chain links TRBV5-1 with TRBJ2-7; D is unresolved. The germline CDR1 and CDR2 sequences are SGHRS and YFSETQ. This CDR3 is 13 amino acids long. V lost 1 base and J 5 bases, leaving 10 bases between the germline ends. The CDR3 DNA follows: TGCGCCAGCAGCTTGCTGATTCAGGACGAGCAGTACTTC. It specifies CASSLLIQDEQYF.

The chain is built from TRBV27 and TRBJ2-3; unclear D gene. The V end lost 3 bases, the J end lost 4 bases, and 2 bases lay between the germline ends. The CDR3 has 11 residues. The germline CDR1 and CDR2 sequences are MNHEY and SMNVEV (reference sequence). The CDR3 here is CASSFADTQYF. The CDR3 bases are TGTGCCAGCAGTTTCGCAGATACGCAGTATTTT.

CDR3 nucleotides: TGCGCCAGCAGCTTCCAGATTAACTATGGCTACACCTTC. Translated: CASSFQINYGYTF. The rearrangement uses TRBV5-1 and TRBJ1-2; D gene uncertain. The CDR3 runs 13 residues. Germline V gives CDR1 SGHRS, CDR2 YFSETQ. Trimming removed 2 bases from V and 1 base from J, with 6 bases in between.

The chain carries TRBV28 and TRBJ2-7; 7 bases agree with TRBD2. The CDR3 runs to 13 residues. J was trimmed by 7 bases and V by 6 bases; bases with no gene match: 9. CDR1 and CDR2 from the germline V gene are MDHEN and SYDVKM. The CDR3 bases are TGTGCCAGCAGCACAACCGGGGGAGGGGAGCAGTACTTC. Protein sequence: CASSTTGGGEQYF.

This chain uses TRBV9 with TRBJ2-7; tentative D call: TRBD2 (5 bases). CDR3 length: 14 amino acids. V was trimmed by 0 bases and J by 3 bases, leaving 10 bases between them. Germline V gives CDR1 SGDLS, CDR2 YYNGEE. CDR3: CASSVAPGNYEQYF. The CDR3 coding sequence is TGTGCCAGCAGCGTAGCGCCCGGGAACTACGAGCAGTACTTC.